These 10 T cell receptor beta chains originate from one sample sequenced in a study of patients and donors after allogeneic stem cell transplantation (dated by TCRdb to about 2020). Library prep was done by RT-PCR. The sample was run on a NextSeq 550. TCRdb reanalyzed the raw reads on its own, using fastp at Q25 for trimming and MiXCR for clone calling, and kept in-frame beta chains. Rows are combined by CDR3 protein, so each entry shows the most common genes and DNA. Within this sample are tens of thousands of distinct CDR3 sequences, with roughly 52% of them counted one time only. Around 55% of the sample belongs to the ten largest clones. Sequences were obtained from blood, either unsorted or a sorted T cell fraction (not recorded which). The receptors derive from a human donor who was either an allogeneic HSCT recipient or a stem cell or donor lymphocyte infusion donor (not recorded which). It is not recorded whose cells these are; they may come from a transplant donor.

The chain links TRBV12-3 or TRBV12-4 to TRBJ1-1, with D possibly TRBD1 on 5 matching bases. CDR3 length equals 10 residues. CDR3 sequence reads: CRQGETEAFF. CDR3 in DNA: TGTCGGCAGGGAGAGACTGAAGCTTTCTTT.

This sequence joins TRBV12-3 or TRBV12-4 and TRBJ1-1, with TRBD1 matching 8 bases. V shed 4 bases and J 6 bases; nucleotides not matched to a gene: 4. The CDR3 sequence is 13 residues long. The CDR3 DNA reads as TGTGCCAGCAGTTCCCTGGACAGGGCTGAAGCTTTCTTT. It yields the protein CASSSLDRAEAFF.

J is TRBJ1-5 and V is TRBV6-2 or TRBV6-3, with 8 bases lining up with TRBD1. The V gene's germline CDR1 is MNHEY and CDR2 SVGEGT. Germline trimming cut 6 bases from V and 5 bases from J; bases unmatched to any gene: 12. This CDR3 contains 16 residues. Here the CDR3 reads CASRTTGGRGHQPQHF. For the CDR3, the DNA is TGTGCCAGCAGAACCACAGGGGGAAGAGGGCATCAGCCCCAGCATTTT.

The V call is TRBV5-5, the J call TRBJ1-1; D not resolved. The length of the CDR3 is 13 residues. Germline assignment: CDR1 SGHKS and CDR2 YYEKEE (reference sequence). V was cut by 0 bases and J by 8 bases, with 11 bases left in between. CDR3 DNA: TGTGCCAGCAGCTTGGCAGGAATGGGCGAAGCTTTCTTT. It specifies CASSLAGMGEAFF.

This chain joins TRBV27 and TRBJ1-4; D remains unclear. Trimming stripped 11 bases from V and 5 bases from J, with 21 bases between. The CDR3 runs to 15 residues. Per the germline V gene, CDR1 is MNHEY and CDR2 is SMNVEV (reference sequence). In nucleotides, the CDR3 is TGTGCCTCCTCCCGGGAATTCCTCCGCAATGAAAAACTGTTTTTT. This codes for CASSREFLRNEKLFF.

The chain joins TRBV7-9 to TRBJ1-1; 12 nucleotides match TRBD1. Germline trimming cut 5 bases from V and 7 bases from J; bases unmatched to any gene: 14. Looked up from germline, CDR1 is SEHNR and CDR2 is FQNEAQ (reference sequence). The CDR3 length is 17 residues. The CDR3 here is CASSRFSGTGGRNEAFF. The CDR3 DNA sequence: TGTGCCAGCAGCCGTTTCTCCGGGACAGGGGGCAGAAATGAAGCTTTCTTT.

This clonotype was recorded once. The V gene is TRBV28, the J gene TRBJ2-5; D ambiguous. Germline CDR1 is MDHEN and CDR2 is SYDVKM. The ends were cut back, 8 bases at V and 1 base at J, with 8 bases in the middle. The CDR3 has 12 amino acids. The CDR3 nucleotides read TGTGCCAGCTTAAGGTTCCAAGAGACCCAGTACTTC. Its protein product is CASLRFQETQYF.

The genes are TRBV7-8 and TRBJ1-2; no reliable D call. Germline lookup yields CDR1 SGHVS and CDR2 FQNEAQ. The CDR3 loop spans 13 amino acids. The V and J ends lost 1 base and 8 bases respectively, with 11 bases between them. CDR3 in amino acids: CASSLVTGEGYTF. The CDR3 DNA follows: TGTGCCAGCAGCTTAGTAACCGGTGAGGGCTACACCTTC.

This chain connects TRBV28 to TRBJ2-5; 12 bases are shared with TRBD2. Germline V lookup: CDR1 MDHEN, CDR2 SYDVKM. The junction had 7 bases not matched to a gene; V was cut back by 9 bases and J by 2 bases. The CDR3 loop spans 15 amino acids. The CDR3, as DNA: TGTGCCAGTAGAGGGACTAGCGGGTTTCAAGAGACCCAGTACTTC. Its protein product is CASRGTSGFQETQYF.

CDR3 sequence: CSVDGRSHNEQFF. As DNA, the CDR3 is TGCAGCGTTGACGGGAGGTCCCACAATGAGCAGTTCTTC. The V gene is TRBV29-1, the J gene TRBJ2-1, with 7 bases that match TRBD2. With V trimmed by 3 bases and J by 5 bases, 4 bases remained unmatched. The CDR3 is 13 residues long. Germline CDR1 reads SQVTM; CDR2 reads ANQGSEA.